Below, 8 T cell receptor beta chains from the same sample are listed, as sequenced in a study of T cells in Graves' hyperthyroidism and ophthalmopathy (dated by TCRdb to between 2018 and 2021). The method behind the library was multiplex PCR. TCRdb shows the sequencer as Illumina HiSeq 2000. The TCR beta CDR3 regions were amplified from RNA transcripts. The TCR CDR3 was subjected to a first round of RT-PCR using the HTBI primer set and the Qiagen OneStep RT-PCR kit. TCRdb cleaned the public reads at Q25 with fastp, built clones with MiXCR and kept in-frame beta chains. Identical CDR3 proteins give one entry, which carries the most common genes and DNA. This sample has approximately 380,000 distinct CDR3 sequences in its table, and over 12% of those were observed once. The leading ten clones occupy approximately 29% of the sample. The sequenced sample consisted of blood. Receptor source: a man between 50 and 59 years old with Graves' ophthalmopathy.

This clonotype occurred many times. V usage is TRBV11-2 and J usage is TRBJ2-7; no reliable D call. Germline-derived CDR1 and CDR2 are SGHAT and FQNNGV. The CDR3 runs 11 residues. V was clipped by 5 bases and J by 6 bases, with 8 bases between them. This CDR3 is CASSADGEQYF. The CDR3 region has the DNA TGTGCCAGCAGCGCGGACGGCGAGCAGTACTTC.

This clonotype was observed a handful of times. The V and J genes are TRBV5-1 and TRBJ2-1; D is unresolved. This CDR3 region has 13 residues. V was trimmed by 4 bases and J by 10 bases, leaving 15 bases between them. Germline CDR1 and CDR2: SGHRS and YFSETQ. CDR3 sequence: CASSPNGLQEQFF. CDR3 bases: TGCGCCAGCAGCCCGAATGGTCTACAGGAGCAGTTCTTC.

This clonotype was observed many times. The rearrangement links TRBV2 to TRBJ2-3; 16 nucleotides match TRBD2. From germline, CDR1 is SNHLY and CDR2 FYNNEI. Germline trimming cut 3 bases from V and 2 bases from J; bases unmatched to any gene: 11. CDR3 length: 20 residues. The CDR3 DNA is TGTGCCAGCAGTGACCCGATGGGACTAGCGGGAGGGCCGGTCACAGATACGCAGTATTTT. Its translation: CASSDPMGLAGGPVTDTQYF.

The CDR3 DNA follows: TGCAGTGCTAGCGTCAGTAATAATCAGCCCCAGCATTTT. The encoded protein is CSASVSNNQPQHF. The rearrangement joins TRBV20-1 to TRBJ1-5; no reliable D call. The CDR3 sequence is 13 residues long. CDR1 is DFQATT, CDR2 SNEGSKA, per germline (reference sequence). With 3 bases removed from V and 4 bases from J, the gap between germline ends came to 10 bases.

This clonotype was picked up many times. The chain couples TRBV5-1 to TRBJ2-7; 10 bases agree with TRBD2. Germline-derived CDR1 and CDR2 are SGHRS and YFSETQ. V lost 5 bases to trimming and J lost 0 bases; unmatched junction nucleotides: 11. This CDR3 has 17 amino acids. The CDR3 DNA is TGCGCCAGCAGTCCGACCCGGACTAGCGGAATCTCCTACGAGCAGTACTTC. Its translation: CASSPTRTSGISYEQYF.

This clonotype appeared many times. The chain uses TRBV18 and TRBJ1-2; the D gene is possibly TRBD1 (6 bases). Germline CDR1 and CDR2: KGHSH and LQKENI. The CDR3 consists of 16 residues. V was cut by 3 bases and J by 3 bases, with 17 bases left in between. In DNA, the CDR3 is TGTGCCAGCTCACCCACCGGGGCAGGGGATCACTATGGCTACACCTTC. The encoded protein is CASSPTGAGDHYGYTF.

This clonotype has ten or more counts. The chain employs TRBV7-2 and TRBJ2-2; D unresolved. V was pared by 3 bases and J by 6 bases, with 8 bases between. The CDR3 extends over 13 amino acids. The V gene's germline CDR1 is SGHTA and CDR2 FQGNSA. The DNA of the CDR3 is TGTGCCAGCAGCTTCCGGGTCTCCGGGGAGCTGTTTTTT. Residues: CASSFRVSGELFF.

A word on this clonotype: This may stem from a read error, because a much larger clone lies one nucleotide away. J is TRBJ2-1 and V is TRBV2; 13 bases are shared with TRBD2. The CDR3 runs to 14 residues. The germline V gene encodes CDR1 SNHLY and CDR2 FYNNEI. J gave up 9 bases and V 8 bases, and 7 bases lay outside the gene matches. The CDR3 bases are TGTGCCAGCGCCCGGACTAGCGGGAGCGGTGAGCAGTTCTTC. This gives the protein CASARTSGSGEQFF.